The next 8 T cell receptor beta chains were all read from a single sample in a study of blood T cells in healthy people across ages (dated by TCRdb to the mid-2010s). The receptor library was made with 5' RACE. Sequencing instrument: Illumina HiSeq 2500. The second PCR ran for about 7 to 11 cycles and used a J-beta primer mix along with a sample-barcoded 5' primer. TCRdb trimmed public reads at Q25 via fastp, called clones via MiXCR and kept in-frame beta chains. Every distinct CDR3 protein forms one entry, paired with its most common genes and DNA. Recorded for this sample are hundreds of thousands of distinct CDR3 sequences; around 68% of them occurred a single time. The ten biggest clones cover 28% of the sample. Input material: blood. These receptors all stem from a man aged 25-40 years in good health.

The chain joins TRBV29-1 to TRBJ1-2, with D possibly TRBD1 on 6 matching bases. The CDR3 is made up of 15 amino acids. Germline V gene data show CDR1 as SQVTM and CDR2 as ANQGSEA. Trimming cost V 1 base and J 4 bases, with 16 bases left between them. CDR3 region: CSVEGLGGAVYGYTF. DNA of the CDR3: TGCAGCGTTGAAGGGCTGGGGGGGGCCGTCTATGGCTACACCTTC.

V gene TRBV29-1 combines with J gene TRBJ2-2; the D gene is possibly TRBD2 (5 bases). Germline V gene lookup returns CDR1 SQVTM and CDR2 ANQGSEA. There are 14 residues in the CDR3. Deletions cut 4 bases from V and 3 bases from J, with 12 bases between. The CDR3 protein is CSVVGPGDTGELFF. The CDR3 region has the DNA TGCAGCGTTGTGGGCCCCGGGGACACCGGGGAGCTGTTTTTT.

This chain joins TRBV20-1 and TRBJ2-7; a weak D match, TRBD2 (5 bases). V lost 5 bases, J lost 3 bases, and 17 bases lay in between. This CDR3 region has 14 residues. Germline lookup yields CDR1 DFQATT and CDR2 SNEGSKA (reference sequence). The CDR3 nucleotides are TGCAGTGCTGGTATTCACAGCGGTGGCTACGAGCAGTACTTC. This gives the protein CSAGIHSGGYEQYF.

The chain has TRBV20-1 and TRBJ1-1; D not resolved. Germline lookup yields CDR1 DFQATT and CDR2 SNEGSKA (reference sequence). The CDR3 is 16 amino acids. V was shortened by 3 bases and J by 1 base, with 18 bases between the two germline ends. CDR3 coding DNA: TGCAGTGCTAGTTACTACAGTGCTTTGAAGAACACTGAAGCTTTCTTT. Protein: CSASYYSALKNTEAFF.

This clonotype came up once. A junction boundary mismatches the germline segment, possibly from a read error. J is TRBJ2-4 and V is TRBV6-5; D uncertain. The J call may be incorrect, as the DNA end agrees better with TRBJ2-7. From germline, CDR1 is MNHEY and CDR2 SVGAGI. The CDR3 covers 16 residues. The CDR3 region has the DNA TGTGCCAGGAGTTCCCTCCGGGCGGAACGGTTGAACGAGCAGTACTTC. This sequence encodes CARSSLRAERLNEQYF.

This clonotype has just a few counts. V is TRBV9 and J is TRBJ2-1; D uncertain. The length of the CDR3 is 14 residues. Trimming stripped 7 bases from V and 2 bases from J, with 13 bases between. Germline loops: CDR1 SGDLS, CDR2 YYNGEE. The chain's CDR3 is CASGRSPPYNEQFF. CDR3 bases: TGTGCCAGCGGCCGGTCGCCCCCCTACAATGAGCAGTTCTTC.

The chain links TRBV4-3 to TRBJ1-5, with D unclear. Germline assignment: CDR1 LGHNA and CDR2 YSLEER. V gave up 0 bases and J gave up 11 bases, with 11 bases separating them. The CDR3 has 13 residues. Written as DNA, the CDR3 is TGCGCCAGCAGCCAAGATCGGTCTACGGCCCAGCATTTT. It encodes CASSQDRSTAQHF.

The V call is TRBV6-2 or TRBV6-3, the J call TRBJ1-5; D is uncertain. CDR1 is MNHEY, CDR2 SVGEGT, per germline. The ends were cut back, 11 bases at V and 0 bases at J, with 11 bases in the middle. CDR3 length equals 13 residues. The CDR3 nucleotides are TGTGCCGGTCAGTCGAATAGCAATCAGCCCCAGCATTTT. This gives the protein CAGQSNSNQPQHF.